This T cell receptor beta chain was observed in a study of T cell repertoires in cytomegalovirus infection. Findings and caveats of the study: The cumulative frequency of public TCR beta families identified carriers of CMV plus the relevant HLA.

Note on this clonotype: What it binds is not known.

In germline, CDR1 is SGHVS, CDR2 FNYEAQ. The V gene lost 0 bases and the J gene lost 2 bases, with 12 bases spanning the gap. There are 16 residues in the CDR3. TCRdb called the reads again in MiXCR, with one record for every CDR3 protein. The sample consists of about 890,000 distinct CDR3 sequences, around 32% of them appearing once. Specimen: cultured CD8+ T cells from PBMCs, collected from culture after CMV antigen stimulation. The clonotype originates from a human donor in good health (CMV status not recorded). Some clones in this sample may be carry-over from other donors' samples. The chain is built from TRBV7-6 and TRBJ2-3; D is possibly TRBD2 (5 bases). CDR3 sequence: CASSLAQGGVTDTQYF. The CDR3 DNA sequence: TGTGCCAGCAGCTTAGCGCAAGGAGGAGTCACAGATACGCAGTATTTT.